This TCR beta chain was sequenced for a study of blood T cell repertoires in COVID-19. Study-wide background: T cells, B-cell-depleted T cells, or PBMCs provided the cDNA or gDNA that served as material.

The germline CDR1 and CDR2 sequences are LNHNV and YYDKDF (reference sequence). The CDR3 loop spans 15 amino acids. The ends were cut back, 4 bases at V and 7 bases at J, with 17 bases in the middle. Per the authors' pipeline: Estimates of nucleated cell counts were drawn from the amplification of reference gene primers. The data were produced by immunoSEQ multiplex PCR, yet TCRdb's version contains in-frame clones alone and is incomplete. V, J and clone size derive from that table, while D and trimming were established from the DNA sequence. This repertoire shows fewer than 250,000 clones, roughly 85% found once; its top ten account for about 2.5%.

Material for sequencing was peripheral blood. The V and J genes are TRBV15 and TRBJ2-1, with TRBD2 as a possible D gene (6 bases). This TCR came from a woman between 40 and 50 years old with active or convalescent COVID-19. For the CDR3, the DNA is TGTGCCACCAGCACCCCCAAGGGTGGGGGGAATGAGCAGTTCTTC. Protein sequence: CATSTPKGGGNEQFF.